This T cell receptor (beta chain) was observed in a study of T-cell memory formation after mild COVID-19. The germline V gene has CDR1 LGHDT and CDR2 YNNKEL (reference sequence). Trimming stripped 1 base from V and 4 bases from J, with 13 bases between. This CDR3 has 15 residues. Via MiXCR, TCRdb re-called the 5' RACE reads, giving one row per CDR3 protein. Here the sample spans 120,000 to 150,000 distinct CDR3 sequences, 15% to 20% being singletons. This sequence was found in an adult woman who had mild COVID-19 (a few samples of this study predate the infection). Cell type and time point are not known. The chain couples TRBV3-1 to TRBJ1-2; a possible D gene is TRBD1 (5 bases). Material for sequencing was PBMCs or a T cell subset sorted from them (not recorded which). CDR3 amino acids: CASSQGRQSLYGYTF. The CDR3 region has the DNA TGTGCCAGCAGCCAAGGAAGACAGAGCCTCTATGGCTACACCTTC.